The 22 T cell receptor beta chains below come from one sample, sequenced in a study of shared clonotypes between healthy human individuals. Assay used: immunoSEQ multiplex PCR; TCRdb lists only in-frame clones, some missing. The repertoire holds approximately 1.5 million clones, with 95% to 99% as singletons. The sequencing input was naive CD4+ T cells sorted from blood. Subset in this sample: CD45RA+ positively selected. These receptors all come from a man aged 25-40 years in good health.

The chain's CDR3 is CASSEITGGGYRTDTQYF. CDR3 nucleotides: TGTGCCAGCAGTGAGATAACGGGAGGAGGGTATCGGACAGATACGCAGTATTTT. This chain connects TRBV25-1 to TRBJ2-3; 7 bases map to TRBD2. The germline CDR1 and CDR2 sequences are MGHDK and SYGVNS. This CDR3 has 18 residues. With 3 bases clipped from V and 3 bases from J, the junction kept 15 bases outside the gene matches.

The DNA of the CDR3 is TGTGCCAGCAGGACAACCGGGACAGGGAAAGAGACCCAGTACTTC. This gives the protein CASRTTGTGKETQYF. This sequence joins TRBV7-8 and TRBJ2-5; 9 positions match TRBD1. This CDR3 is 15 amino acids long. The germline gives CDR1 SGHVS, CDR2 FQNEAQ. Trimming cost V 6 bases and J 3 bases; bases outside gene matches: 8. Using reference TRBV7-8 and TRBJ2-5 for the parts outside the CDR3, the full variable domain is GAGVSQSPRYKVAKRGQDVALRCDPISGHVSLFWYQQALGQGPEFLTYFQNEAQLDKSGLPSDRFFAERPEGSVSTLKIQRTQQEDSAVYLCASRTTGTGKETQYFGPGTRLLVL.

The chain's CDR3 is CGPGGPKNIQYF. Written as DNA, the CDR3 is TGTGGGCCGGGAGGTCCCAAAAACATTCAGTACTTC. The chain couples TRBV6-1 to TRBJ2-4, with 7 bases fitting TRBD2. The CDR3 covers 12 residues. The germline V gene has CDR1 MNHNS and CDR2 SASEGT.

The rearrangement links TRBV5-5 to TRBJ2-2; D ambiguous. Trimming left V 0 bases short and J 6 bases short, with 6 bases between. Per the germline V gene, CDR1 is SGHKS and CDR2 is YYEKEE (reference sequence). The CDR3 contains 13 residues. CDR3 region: CASSLGGAGELFF. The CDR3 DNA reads TGTGCCAGCAGCTTGGGAGGAGCCGGGGAGCTGTTTTTT.

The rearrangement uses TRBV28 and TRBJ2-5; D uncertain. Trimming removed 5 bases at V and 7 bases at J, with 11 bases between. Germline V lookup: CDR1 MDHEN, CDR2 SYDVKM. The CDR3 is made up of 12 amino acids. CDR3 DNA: TGTGCCAGCAGTCCGCACCCCTGGACCCAGTACTTC. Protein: CASSPHPWTQYF.

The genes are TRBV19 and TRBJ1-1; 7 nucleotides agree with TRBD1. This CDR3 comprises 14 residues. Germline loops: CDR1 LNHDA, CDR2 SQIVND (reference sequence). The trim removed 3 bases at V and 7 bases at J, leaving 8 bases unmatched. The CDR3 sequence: CASSIHSRQGEAFF. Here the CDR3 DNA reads TGTGCCAGTAGTATTCACTCCAGACAGGGTGAAGCTTTCTTT.

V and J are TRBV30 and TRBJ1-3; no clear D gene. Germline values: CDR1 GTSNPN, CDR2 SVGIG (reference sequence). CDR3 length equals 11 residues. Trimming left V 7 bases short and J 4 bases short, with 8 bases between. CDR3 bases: TGTGCCTCGCTCCTGGGAAACACCATATATTTT. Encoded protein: CASLLGNTIYF.

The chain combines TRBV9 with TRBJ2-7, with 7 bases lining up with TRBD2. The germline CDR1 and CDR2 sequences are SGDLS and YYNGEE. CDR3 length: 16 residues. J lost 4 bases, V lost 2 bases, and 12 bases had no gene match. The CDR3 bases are TGTGCCAGCAGCGTGGCCCCGTCAATTAGCGGGTACGAGCAGTACTTC. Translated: CASSVAPSISGYEQYF.

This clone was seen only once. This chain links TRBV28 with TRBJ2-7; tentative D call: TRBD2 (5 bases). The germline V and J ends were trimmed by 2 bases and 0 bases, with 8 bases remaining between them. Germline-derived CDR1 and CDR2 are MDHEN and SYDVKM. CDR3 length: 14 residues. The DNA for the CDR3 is TGTGCCAGCAGTTTAACGGGAAACTCCTACGAGCAGTACTTC. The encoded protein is CASSLTGNSYEQYF.

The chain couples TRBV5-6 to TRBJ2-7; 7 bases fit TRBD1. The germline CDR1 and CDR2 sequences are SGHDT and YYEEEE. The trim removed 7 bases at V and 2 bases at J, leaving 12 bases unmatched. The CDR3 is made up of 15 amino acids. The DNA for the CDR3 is TGTGCCAGCCGATACAGGGGCGAGTACCCCTACGAGCAGTACTTC. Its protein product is CASRYRGEYPYEQYF. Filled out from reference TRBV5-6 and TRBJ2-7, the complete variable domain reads DAGVTQSPTHLIKTRGQQVTLRCSPKSGHDTVSWYQQALGQGPQFIFQYYEEEERQRGNFPDRFSGHQFPNYSSELNVNALLLGDSALYLCASRYRGEYPYEQYFGPGTRLTVT.

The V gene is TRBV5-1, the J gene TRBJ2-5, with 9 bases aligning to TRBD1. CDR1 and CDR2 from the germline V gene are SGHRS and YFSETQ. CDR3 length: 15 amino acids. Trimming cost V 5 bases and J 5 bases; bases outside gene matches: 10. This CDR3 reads CASSSTGGEWETQYF. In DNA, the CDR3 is TGCGCCAGCAGTTCAACAGGGGGCGAGTGGGAGACCCAGTACTTC.

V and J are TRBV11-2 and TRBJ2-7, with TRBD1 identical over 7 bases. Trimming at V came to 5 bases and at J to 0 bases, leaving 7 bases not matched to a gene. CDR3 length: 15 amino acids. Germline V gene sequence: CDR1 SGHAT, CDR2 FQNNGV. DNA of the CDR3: TGTGCCAGCAGCCCCGGGACAGCGACCTCCTACGAGCAGTACTTC. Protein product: CASSPGTATSYEQYF.

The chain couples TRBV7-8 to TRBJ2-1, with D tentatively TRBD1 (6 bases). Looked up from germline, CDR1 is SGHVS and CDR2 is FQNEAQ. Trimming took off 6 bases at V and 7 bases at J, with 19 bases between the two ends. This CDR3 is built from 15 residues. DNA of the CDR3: TGTGCCAGCAGAGCCGGGACACCCGTTTCTAATGAGCAGTTCTTC. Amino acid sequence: CASRAGTPVSNEQFF.

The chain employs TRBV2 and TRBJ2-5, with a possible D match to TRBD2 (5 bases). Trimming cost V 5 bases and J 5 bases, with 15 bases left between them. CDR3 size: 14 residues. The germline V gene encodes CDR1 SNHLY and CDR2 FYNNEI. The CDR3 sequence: CASSSRGSRETQYF. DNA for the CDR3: TGTGCCAGCAGTTCCCGGGGAAGCCGGGAGACCCAGTACTTC.

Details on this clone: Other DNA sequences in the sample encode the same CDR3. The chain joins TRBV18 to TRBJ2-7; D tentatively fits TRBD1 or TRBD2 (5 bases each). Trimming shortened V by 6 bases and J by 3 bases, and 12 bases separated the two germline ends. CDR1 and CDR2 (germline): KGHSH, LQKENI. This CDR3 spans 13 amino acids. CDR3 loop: CASSPGTDYEQYF. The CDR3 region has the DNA TGTGCCAGCTCTCCCGGGACCGACTACGAGCAGTACTTC.

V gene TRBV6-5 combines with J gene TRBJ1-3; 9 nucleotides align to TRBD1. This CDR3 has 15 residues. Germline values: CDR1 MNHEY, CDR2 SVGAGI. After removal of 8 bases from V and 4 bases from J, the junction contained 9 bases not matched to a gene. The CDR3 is CASGLQGAGGNTIYF. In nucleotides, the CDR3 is TGTGCCAGCGGATTACAGGGGGCAGGAGGAAACACCATATATTTT.

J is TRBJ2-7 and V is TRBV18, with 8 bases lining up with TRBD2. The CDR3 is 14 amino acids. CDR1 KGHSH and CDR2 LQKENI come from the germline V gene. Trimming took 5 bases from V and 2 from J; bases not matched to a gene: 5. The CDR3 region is CASSSTSAAYEQYF. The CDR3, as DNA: TGTGCCAGCTCATCGACTAGCGCAGCCTACGAGCAGTACTTC.

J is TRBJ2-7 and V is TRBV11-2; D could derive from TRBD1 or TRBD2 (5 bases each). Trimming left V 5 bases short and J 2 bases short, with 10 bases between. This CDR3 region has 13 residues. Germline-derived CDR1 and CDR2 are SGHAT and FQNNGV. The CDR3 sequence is CASSQRGPYEQYF. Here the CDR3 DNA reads TGTGCCAGCAGCCAGAGGGGACCCTACGAGCAGTACTTC.

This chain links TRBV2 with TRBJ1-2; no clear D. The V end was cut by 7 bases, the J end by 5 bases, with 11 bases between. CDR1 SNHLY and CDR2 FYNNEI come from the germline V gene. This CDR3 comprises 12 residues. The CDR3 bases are TGTGCCAGCACCCCGGCCGCTTATGGCTACACCTTC. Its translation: CASTPAAYGYTF. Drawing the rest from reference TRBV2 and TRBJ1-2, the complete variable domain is EPEVTQTPSHQVTQMGQEVILRCVPISNHLYFYWYRQILGQKVEFLVSFYNNEISEKSEIFDDQFSVERPDGSNFTLKIRSTKLEDSAMYFCASTPAAYGYTFGSGTRLTVV.

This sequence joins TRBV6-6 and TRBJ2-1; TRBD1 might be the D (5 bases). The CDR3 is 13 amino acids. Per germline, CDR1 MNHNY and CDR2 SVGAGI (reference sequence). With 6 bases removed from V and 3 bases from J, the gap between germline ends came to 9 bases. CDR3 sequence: CASRSQGYNEQFF. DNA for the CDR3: TGTGCCAGCAGATCCCAGGGCTACAATGAGCAGTTCTTC.

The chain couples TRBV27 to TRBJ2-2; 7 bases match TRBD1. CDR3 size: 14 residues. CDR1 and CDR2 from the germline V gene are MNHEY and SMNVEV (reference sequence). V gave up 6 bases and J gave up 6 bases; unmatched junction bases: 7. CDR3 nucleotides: TGTGCCAGCAGACCACAGGGGTGGGCCGGGGAGCTGTTTTTT. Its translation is CASRPQGWAGELFF.

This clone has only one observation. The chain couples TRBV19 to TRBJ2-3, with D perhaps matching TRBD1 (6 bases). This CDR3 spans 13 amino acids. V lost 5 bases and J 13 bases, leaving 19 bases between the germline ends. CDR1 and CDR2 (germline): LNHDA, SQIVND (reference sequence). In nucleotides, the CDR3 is TGTGCCAGTAGTGTAGGACAGCCGAACGTAGAGTATTTT. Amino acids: CASSVGQPNVEYF.